Listed here are 27 T cell receptor beta chains from one sample, sequenced in a study of cytomegalovirus exposure and HLA in healthy donors. PCR used 60 Vbeta primers and 13 Jbeta primers. TCRdb's copy holds only in-frame clones and misses some; the assay was immunoSEQ multiplex PCR. This sample has over 150,000 clones; approximately 62% occur once, and the top ten carry about 1.3%. Source material: PBMCs. Receptors were obtained from a man aged 50 or older in good health and CMV-seronegative.

The chain joins TRBV19 to TRBJ1-6; 9 positions agree with TRBD1. This CDR3 is built from 16 residues. CDR1 is LNHDA, CDR2 SQIVND, per germline (reference sequence). Unmatched junction bases numbered 11, after V lost 3 bases and J lost 11 bases. CDR3 sequence reads: CASSIRPGQGLTPLHF. The CDR3 DNA reads TGTGCCAGTAGTATTCGTCCGGGACAGGGACTAACACCCCTCCACTTT.

The V call is TRBV7-3, the J call TRBJ2-1; TRBD2 matches at 9 bases. This CDR3 contains 16 residues. From germline, CDR1 is SGHTA and CDR2 FQGTGA. V gave up 6 bases and J gave up 7 bases; unmatched junction bases: 13. The CDR3 sequence: CASSSYSGGPWNEQFF. DNA of the CDR3: TGTGCCAGCAGTTCCTATAGCGGGGGCCCGTGGAATGAGCAGTTCTTC.

This chain connects TRBV28 to TRBJ1-5; D call uncertain. Trimming stripped 6 bases from V and 4 bases from J, with 7 bases between. CDR1 is MDHEN, CDR2 SYDVKM, per germline. The CDR3 spans 12 residues. CDR3 amino acids: CASSTQNQPQHF. CDR3 DNA: TGTGCCAGCAGCACACAGAATCAGCCCCAGCATTTT.

The genes are TRBV10-3 and TRBJ1-1, with D maybe TRBD1 (5 bases). Trimming left V 8 bases short and J 5 bases short, with 15 bases between. Germline V gene data show CDR1 as ENHRY and CDR2 as SYGVKD. The CDR3 runs to 13 residues. The CDR3 here is CAIGRQLGTEAFF. The CDR3 DNA follows: TGTGCCATCGGGCGACAGCTTGGGACTGAAGCTTTCTTT.

The chain couples TRBV21-1 to TRBJ1-5. TRBV21-1 is reported as a pseudogene. The CDR3 is 20 residues long. CDR3 in amino acids: CASSKALTLFGGYSNQPQHF. The CDR3 DNA reads as TGTGCCAGCAGCAAAGCGCTTACCCTTTTCGGGGGTTATAGCAATCAGCCCCAGCATTTT.

V gene TRBV19 combines with J gene TRBJ1-1, with TRBD1 matching 9 bases. CDR1 and CDR2 from the germline V gene are LNHDA and SQIVND (reference sequence). J lost 6 bases, V lost 3 bases, and 8 bases had no gene match. The CDR3 covers 15 residues. The CDR3 loop reads CASSIGGTGRPEAFF. The CDR3 DNA is TGTGCCAGTAGTATTGGGGGGACAGGGAGGCCTGAAGCTTTCTTT.

The chain is built from TRBV5-6 and TRBJ1-6; the D is unclear. The CDR3 is 14 residues long. Germline V gives CDR1 SGHDT, CDR2 YYEEEE. Trimming removed 4 bases from V and 10 bases from J, with 15 bases in between. The CDR3 reads CASSLGQAGSPLHF. CDR3 DNA sequence: TGTGCCAGCAGCCTGGGTCAAGCCGGGTCACCCCTCCACTTT.

V gene TRBV6-5 combines with J gene TRBJ1-2; 8 bases map to TRBD1. Germline V gene data show CDR1 as MNHEY and CDR2 as SVGAGI. The CDR3 covers 14 residues. V shed 7 bases, J shed 3 bases, and the junction held 7 bases outside the gene matches. The CDR3 nucleotides read TGTGCCAGCACCCTCGGGACAGGCCACTATGGCTACACCTTC. It specifies CASTLGTGHYGYTF.

The chain uses TRBV11-1 and TRBJ1-1, with TRBD1 matching 8 bases. This CDR3 spans 16 amino acids. Germline-derived CDR1 and CDR2 are SGHAT and FQDESV (reference sequence). J was trimmed by 0 bases and V by 5 bases; bases with no gene match: 8. The CDR3 DNA reads as TGTGCCAGCAGCCTGGACAGGGTCCGAATGAACACTGAAGCTTTCTTT. Translating gives CASSLDRVRMNTEAFF.

In its sample, this clone was seen once. V and J are TRBV15 and TRBJ1-5; 8 bases are shared with TRBD1. V trimming: 3 bases; J trimming: 6 bases; junction bases outside the gene matches: 7. Germline V gives CDR1 LNHNV, CDR2 YYDKDF (reference sequence). The CDR3 is 15 residues long. The CDR3: CATSRLTGVVQPQHF. CDR3 DNA sequence: TGTGCCACCAGCAGGTTGACAGGGGTAGTTCAGCCCCAGCATTTT.

This clone was seen more than once but under ten times. This chain connects TRBV9 to TRBJ1-4; 10 bases fit TRBD1. The length of the CDR3 is 16 residues. Unmatched junction bases numbered 8, after V lost 4 bases and J lost 5 bases. The germline CDR1 and CDR2 sequences are SGDLS and YYNGEE. The CDR3 DNA reads as TGTGCCAGCAGCCCACCCACGGGACAGGGGAATGAAAAACTGTTTTTT. It encodes CASSPPTGQGNEKLFF.

Comments on this clone: The same CDR3 also results from other DNA sequences found in this sample. The V and J genes are TRBV29-1 and TRBJ2-3; 8 bases fit TRBD1. This CDR3 has 14 residues. Unmatched junction bases numbered 9, after V lost 5 bases and J lost 5 bases. Germline V gene lookup returns CDR1 SQVTM and CDR2 ANQGSEA. CDR3 region: CSVWTGRVIDTQYF. The CDR3 bases are TGCAGCGTTTGGACAGGGAGAGTTATAGATACGCAGTATTTT.

This rearrangement joins TRBV5-1 to TRBJ1-1, with TRBD1 identical over 8 bases. The V gene's germline CDR1 is SGHRS and CDR2 YFSETQ. J was trimmed by 6 bases and V by 4 bases; bases with no gene match: 8. The CDR3 is 14 residues long. The CDR3 region has the DNA TGCGCCAGCAGCCTGACAGGACAGGGCTCTGAAGCTTTCTTT. Its protein product is CASSLTGQGSEAFF.

This clone was seen a single time. The chain recombines TRBV4-1 with TRBJ2-1, with 7 bases matching TRBD2. The germline V gene has CDR1 MGHRA and CDR2 YSYEKL. CDR3 size: 15 residues. Trimming cost V 0 bases and J 5 bases; bases outside gene matches: 4. The CDR3 DNA follows: TGCGCCAGCAGCCAAGATTCGACTAGCAACAATGAGCAGTTCTTC. Protein: CASSQDSTSNNEQFF.

The chain uses TRBV5-1 and TRBJ2-7; TRBD1 agrees at 9 bases. From germline, CDR1 is SGHRS and CDR2 YFSETQ. J gave up 2 bases and V 0 bases, and 12 bases lay outside the gene matches. CDR3 size: 18 residues. This CDR3 is CASSLATGQGAIPYEQYF. The CDR3 bases are TGCGCCAGCAGCTTGGCCACGGGACAGGGAGCCATACCCTACGAGCAGTACTTC. The entire variable domain, with the rest obtained from reference TRBV5-1 and TRBJ2-7, is as follows: KAGVTQTPRYLIKTRGQQVTLSCSPISGHRSVSWYQQTPGQGLQFLFEYFSETQRNKGNFPGRFSGRQFSNSRSEMNVSTLELGDSALYLCASSLATGQGAIPYEQYFGPGTRLTVT.

V is TRBV29-1 and J is TRBJ2-5, with 9 nucleotides matching TRBD2. Germline CDR1 and CDR2: SQVTM and ANQGSEA. This CDR3 has 15 residues. V shed 4 bases and J 3 bases; nucleotides not matched to a gene: 9. The DNA for the CDR3 is TGCAGCGTTGGGAGGGCTAGCGGGGTTAAAGAGACCCAGTACTTC. It codes for CSVGRASGVKETQYF. Full variable domain (remainder filled in from reference TRBV29-1 and TRBJ2-5): SAVISQKPSRDICQRGTSLTIQCQVDSQVTMMFWYRQQPGQSLTLIATANQGSEATYESGFVIDKFPISRPNLTFSTLTVSNMSPEDSSIYLCSVGRASGVKETQYFGPGTRLLVL.

The rearrangement uses TRBV9 and TRBJ2-3; 11 bases are a match to TRBD2. CDR3 size: 16 residues. Trimming removed 1 base from V and 3 bases from J; junction bases left unmatched: 4. The germline V gene has CDR1 SGDLS and CDR2 YYNGEE. CDR3: CASSVLAGGGTDTQYF. CDR3 nucleotides: TGTGCCAGCAGCGTACTAGCGGGGGGCGGGACAGATACGCAGTATTTT.

J is TRBJ1-5 and V is TRBV5-4; possibly TRBD1 for D (6 bases). Germline lookup yields CDR1 SGHNT and CDR2 YYREEE (reference sequence). V was shortened by 0 bases and J by 3 bases, with 7 bases between the two germline ends. The CDR3 is 14 amino acids. DNA of the CDR3: TGTGCCAGCAGCTTGGACAGGGTCAATCAGCCCCAGCATTTT. It is translated as CASSLDRVNQPQHF.

On this clone itself: At one of its ends the junction is not consistent with the germline gene, which may arise from a read error. V and J are TRBV7-8 and TRBJ2-1, with 11 bases fitting TRBD2. CDR3 length equals 14 residues. The germline V gene has CDR1 SGHVS and CDR2 FQNEAQ. CDR3 DNA sequence: TGTGCCAGCAGCCTAGCGGGGGGAGAGAATGAGCAGTTCTTC. Protein product: CASSLAGGENEQFF.

In this sample, this clone turned up a few times. The same CDR3 is also encoded by other DNA sequences in this sample. The chain combines TRBV5-1 with TRBJ1-4; 9 bases line up with TRBD1. The CDR3 runs 14 residues. V gave up 2 bases and J gave up 7 bases; unmatched junction bases: 3. Looked up from germline, CDR1 is SGHRS and CDR2 is YFSETQ. The CDR3 region is CASSLTGGGEKLFF. In DNA, the CDR3 is TGCGCCAGCAGCTTAACAGGGGGCGGTGAAAAACTGTTTTTT.

The chain couples TRBV27 to TRBJ2-7, with TRBD1 as a possible D gene (5 bases). Looked up from germline, CDR1 is MNHEY and CDR2 is SMNVEV (reference sequence). CDR3 length: 15 amino acids. V was shortened by 0 bases and J by 3 bases, with 12 bases between the two germline ends. CDR3 DNA: TGTGCCAGCAGTTTATCGGGCAGGGTGAACTACGAGCAGTACTTC. This translates into CASSLSGRVNYEQYF.

V gene TRBV6-1 combines with J gene TRBJ1-1; no reliable D call. Per the germline V gene, CDR1 is MNHNS and CDR2 is SASEGT. This CDR3 is built from 13 residues. V was shortened by 8 bases and J by 2 bases, with 12 bases between the two germline ends. The CDR3 nucleotides read TGTGCCAGCGGGAGGGCAGATAACACTGAAGCTTTCTTT. Protein product: CASGRADNTEAFF.

The V call is TRBV6-6, the J call TRBJ1-6; D might be TRBD1 (5 bases). The CDR3 length is 15 residues. The germline gives CDR1 MNHNY, CDR2 SVGAGI (reference sequence). The V end lost 8 bases, the J end lost 0 bases, and 11 bases lay between the germline ends. The CDR3 reads CASLEGSSYNSPLHF. Written as DNA, the CDR3 is TGTGCCAGCCTGGAGGGGAGCTCCTATAATTCACCCCTCCACTTT.

V and J are TRBV11-2 and TRBJ1-4; D is uncertain. This CDR3 comprises 13 residues. Germline-derived CDR1 and CDR2 are SGHAT and FQNNGV. Trimming stripped 4 bases from V and 5 bases from J, with 8 bases between. This CDR3 reads CASSSGLNEKLFF. Here the CDR3 DNA reads TGTGCCAGCAGCTCCGGTCTAAATGAAAAACTGTTTTTT.

This clone was counted only a few times. The chain uses TRBV7-6 and TRBJ2-7; 7 positions agree with TRBD1. From germline, CDR1 is SGHVS and CDR2 FNYEAQ. The CDR3 is made up of 16 amino acids. V shed 5 bases, J shed 2 bases, and the junction held 12 bases outside the gene matches. Written as DNA, the CDR3 is TGTGCCAGCAGCCCACAACCCGGGACAGTAACCTACGAGCAGTACTTC. It codes for CASSPQPGTVTYEQYF.

The table lists this clone with a count of one. One junction end disagrees with the germline gene, perhaps due to a read error. This chain links TRBV7-7 with TRBJ2-7, with D maybe TRBD1 (5 bases). Per germline, CDR1 SSHAT and CDR2 FNYEAQ (reference sequence). The CDR3 contains 13 residues. The CDR3 nucleotides read TGTGCTAGCAGCTTAGAGGACACCTACGAGCAGTACTTC. Translated: CASSLEDTYEQYF.

The chain recombines TRBV5-1 with TRBJ2-2, with 7 nucleotides matching TRBD1. Germline values: CDR1 SGHRS, CDR2 YFSETQ. This CDR3 is 14 amino acids long. With V trimmed by 0 bases and J by 6 bases, 2 bases remained unmatched. The CDR3 DNA is TGCGCCAGCAGCTTGGCGACAGGGTCCGGGGAGCTGTTTTTT. The encoded protein is CASSLATGSGELFF.